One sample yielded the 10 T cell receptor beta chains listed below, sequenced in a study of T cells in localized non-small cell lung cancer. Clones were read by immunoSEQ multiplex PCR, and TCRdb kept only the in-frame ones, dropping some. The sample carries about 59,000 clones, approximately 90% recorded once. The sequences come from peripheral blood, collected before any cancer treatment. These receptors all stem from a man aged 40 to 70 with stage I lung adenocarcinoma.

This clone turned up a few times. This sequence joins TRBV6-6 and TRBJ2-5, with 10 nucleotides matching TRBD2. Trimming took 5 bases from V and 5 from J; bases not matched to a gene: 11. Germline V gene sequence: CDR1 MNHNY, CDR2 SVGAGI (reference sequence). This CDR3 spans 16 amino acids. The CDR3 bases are TGTGCCAGCAGTCCCGGGACTAGCGCGTGGGGGGAGACCCAGTACTTC. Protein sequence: CASSPGTSAWGETQYF.

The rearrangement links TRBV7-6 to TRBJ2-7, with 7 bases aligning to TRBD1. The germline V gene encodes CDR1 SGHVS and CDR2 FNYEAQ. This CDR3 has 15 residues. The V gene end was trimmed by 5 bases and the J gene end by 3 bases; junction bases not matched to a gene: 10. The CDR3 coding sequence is TGTGCCAGCAGCGCGAGACAGGGTGCAGACTACGAGCAGTACTTC. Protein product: CASSARQGADYEQYF.

CDR3 coding DNA: TGTGCCAGCAGCCCCCGGACAGGTTTGGGCAAAAACATTCAGTACTTC. Protein sequence: CASSPRTGLGKNIQYF. V usage is TRBV7-2 and J usage is TRBJ2-4, with 7 bases aligning to TRBD1. There are 16 residues in the CDR3. Germline V gene data show CDR1 as SGHTA and CDR2 as FQGNSA. The trim removed 5 bases at V and 3 bases at J, leaving 10 bases unmatched.

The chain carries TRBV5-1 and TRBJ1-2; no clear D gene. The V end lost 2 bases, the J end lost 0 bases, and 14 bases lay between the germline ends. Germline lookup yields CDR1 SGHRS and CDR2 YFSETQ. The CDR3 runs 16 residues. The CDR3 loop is CASSFDGEPANYGYTF. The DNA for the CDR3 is TGCGCCAGCAGCTTTGATGGGGAGCCTGCTAACTATGGCTACACCTTC.

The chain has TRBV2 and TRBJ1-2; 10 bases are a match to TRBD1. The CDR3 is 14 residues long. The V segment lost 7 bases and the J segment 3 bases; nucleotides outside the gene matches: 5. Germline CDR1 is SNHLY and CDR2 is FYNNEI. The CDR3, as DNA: TGTGCCAGCAAATCGACAGGGGGCGACTATGGCTACACCTTC. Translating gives CASKSTGGDYGYTF.

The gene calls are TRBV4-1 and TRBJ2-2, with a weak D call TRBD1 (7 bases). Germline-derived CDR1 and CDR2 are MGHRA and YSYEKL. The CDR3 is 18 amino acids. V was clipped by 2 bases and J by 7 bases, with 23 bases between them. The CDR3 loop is CASSQLPGEGAVGGELFF. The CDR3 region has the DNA TGCGCCAGCAGCCAACTCCCGGGAGAGGGGGCTGTAGGCGGGGAGCTGTTTTTT.

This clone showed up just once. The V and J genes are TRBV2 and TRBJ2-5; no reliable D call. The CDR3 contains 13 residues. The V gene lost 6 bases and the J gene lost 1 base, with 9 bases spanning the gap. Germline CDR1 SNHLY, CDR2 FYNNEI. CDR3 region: CASRAQIQETQYF. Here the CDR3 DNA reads TGTGCCAGCAGGGCCCAGATCCAAGAGACCCAGTACTTC.

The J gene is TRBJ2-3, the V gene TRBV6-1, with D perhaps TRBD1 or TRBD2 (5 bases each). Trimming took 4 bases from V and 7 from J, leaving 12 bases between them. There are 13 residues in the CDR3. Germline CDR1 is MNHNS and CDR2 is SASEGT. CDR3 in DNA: TGTGCCAGCAGTGGGGGGTTGGCAAATACGCAGTATTTT. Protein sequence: CASSGGLANTQYF.

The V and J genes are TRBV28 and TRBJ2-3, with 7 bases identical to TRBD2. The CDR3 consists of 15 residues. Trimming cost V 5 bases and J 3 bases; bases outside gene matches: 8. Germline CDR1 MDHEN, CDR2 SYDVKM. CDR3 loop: CASSPLGGSTDTQYF. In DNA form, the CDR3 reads TGTGCCAGCAGTCCACTGGGCGGGAGTACAGATACGCAGTATTTT.

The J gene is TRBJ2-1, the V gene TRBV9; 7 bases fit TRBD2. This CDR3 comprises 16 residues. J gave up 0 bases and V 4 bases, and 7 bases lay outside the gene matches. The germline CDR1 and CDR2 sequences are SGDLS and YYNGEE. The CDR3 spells CASSSLAESSYNEQFF. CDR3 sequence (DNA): TGTGCCAGCAGCTCTCTAGCGGAAAGCTCCTACAATGAGCAGTTCTTC.